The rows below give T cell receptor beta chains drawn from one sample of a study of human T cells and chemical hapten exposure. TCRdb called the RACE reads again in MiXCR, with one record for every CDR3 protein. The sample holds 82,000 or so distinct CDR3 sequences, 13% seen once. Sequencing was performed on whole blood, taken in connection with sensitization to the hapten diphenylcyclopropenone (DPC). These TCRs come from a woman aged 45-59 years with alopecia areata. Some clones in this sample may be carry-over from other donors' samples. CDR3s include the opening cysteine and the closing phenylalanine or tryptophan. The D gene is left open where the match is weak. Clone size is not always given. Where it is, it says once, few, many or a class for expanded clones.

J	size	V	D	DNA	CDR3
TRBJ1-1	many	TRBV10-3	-	TGTGCCGTAGGAGGGGGATCACGGAACACTGAAGCTTTCTTT	CAVGGGSRNTEAFF
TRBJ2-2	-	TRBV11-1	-	TGTGCCAGTTTTCCGGGCCAGGGACCCACCGGGGAGCTGTTTTTT	CASFPGQGPTGELFF
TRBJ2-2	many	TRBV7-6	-	TGTGCCAGCAGCTTAGACCGGGGAGGAGGGGAGCTGTTTTTT	CASSLDRGGGELFF
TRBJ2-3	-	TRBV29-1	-	TGCAGTGGGCAGGGCCCAGATACGCAGTATTTT	CSGQGPDTQYF
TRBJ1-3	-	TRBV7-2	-	TGTGCCAGCAGTTCCGACAGGATCTCTGGAAACACCATATATTTT	CASSSDRISGNTIYF
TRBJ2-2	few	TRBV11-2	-	TGTGCCAGCAGCGCCACAATAAGGGCGGACGGGGAGCTGTTTTTT	CASSATIRADGELFF
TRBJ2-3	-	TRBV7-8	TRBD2	TGTGCCAGCAGCTTAGTTCTTAGCGGGGGGACAGATACGCAGTATTTT	CASSLVLSGGTDTQYF
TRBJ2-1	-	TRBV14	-	TGTGCCAGCAGCCAAAAGAGGGCCGTTGAGCAGTTCTTC	CASSQKRAVEQFF
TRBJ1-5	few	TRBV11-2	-	TGTGCCAGCAGCCAAACAGGGTATCAGCCCCAGCATTTT	CASSQTGYQPQHF
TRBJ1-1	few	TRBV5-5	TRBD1	TGTGCCAGCAGCCCCCTGACAGGGGCGGTCACTGAAGCTTTCTTT	CASSPLTGAVTEAFF
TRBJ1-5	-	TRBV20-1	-	TGCAGTGCTAGAGAGCTAAGTGGGGGGGGCAGTGCCCAGCATTTT	CSARELSGGGSAQHF
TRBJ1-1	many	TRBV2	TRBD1	TGTGCCAGCTTTAGACCGGGACAGATGAACACTGAAGCTTTCTTT	CASFRPGQMNTEAFF
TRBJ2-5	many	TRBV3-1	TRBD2	TGTGCCAGCAGCCAAGCGCTAGCGGGAGTGGAGACCCAGTACTTC	CASSQALAGVETQYF
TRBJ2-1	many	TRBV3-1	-	TGTGCCAGCAGCCAAGCCGACAGGATCAATGAGCAGTTCTTC	CASSQADRINEQFF
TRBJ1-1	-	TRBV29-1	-	TGCAGCGTTGAGGCCAGCGCAAACACTGAAGCTTTCTTT	CSVEASANTEAFF
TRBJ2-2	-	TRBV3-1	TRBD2	TGTGCCAGCAGCCCGGGACTAGCGGGAGTTACGAACACCGGGGAGCTGTTTTTT	CASSPGLAGVTNTGELFF
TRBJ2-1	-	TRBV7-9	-	TGTGCCAGCAGTCAGGGGATGGGCAATGAGCAGTTCTTC	CASSQGMGNEQFF
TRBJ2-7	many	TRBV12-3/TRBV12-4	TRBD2	TGTGCCAGCAGTTTACCAGCGGGAGTCTACGAGCAGTACTTC	CASSLPAGVYEQYF